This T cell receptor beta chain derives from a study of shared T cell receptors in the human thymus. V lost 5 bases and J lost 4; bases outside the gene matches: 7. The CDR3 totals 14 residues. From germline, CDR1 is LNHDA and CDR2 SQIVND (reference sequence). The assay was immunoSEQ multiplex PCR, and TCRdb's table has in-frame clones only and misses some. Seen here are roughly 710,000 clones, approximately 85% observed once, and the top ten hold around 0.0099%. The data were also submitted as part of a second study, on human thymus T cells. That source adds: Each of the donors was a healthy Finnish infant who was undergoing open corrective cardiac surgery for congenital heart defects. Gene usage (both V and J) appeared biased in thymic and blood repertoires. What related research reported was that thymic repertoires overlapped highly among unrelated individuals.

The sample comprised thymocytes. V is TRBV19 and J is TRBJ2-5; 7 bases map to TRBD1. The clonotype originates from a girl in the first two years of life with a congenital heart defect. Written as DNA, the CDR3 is TGTGCCAGTAGTCACAGACAGGGTGGAGAGACCCAGTACTTC. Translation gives CASSHRQGGETQYF.